This entry features one TCR beta chain sequence. Time point reported: pre-treatment sample, taken before nivolumab and TIL therapy. The tumor samples were excised metastases, mostly pleural nodules or supraclavicular lymph nodes. Adults with stage 4 NSCLC were enrolled in a phase I trial. Sequencing used immunoSEQ v3. TCRdb's copy holds only in-frame clones and misses some; the assay was immunoSEQ multiplex PCR. The table records under 100,000 clones, 50% to 70% of them present only once. The data were obtained in a study of TIL therapy for anti-PD-1-resistant metastatic lung cancer. This TCR derives from a person aged 25-80 years with non-small cell lung cancer. The sample here was tumor tissue, taken at baseline.

The CDR3 DNA reads TGTGCCAGCAGCGGGGGGAATCTTTACACTGAAGCTTTCTTT. It codes for CASSGGNLYTEAFF. The chain joins TRBV13 to TRBJ1-1; D may be TRBD1 (5 bases). V lost 5 bases and J 3 bases, leaving 13 bases between the germline ends. Germline V gene lookup returns CDR1 PRHDT and CDR2 FYEKMQ (reference sequence). The CDR3 length is 14 residues.